What follows describes a single T cell receptor beta chain. Described treatment: preoperative locoregional IRX-2 cytokine immunotherapy. Samples came from a phase Ib trial of preoperative locoregional IRX-2 cytokine immunotherapy. Sequencing used immunoSEQ multiplex PCR; TCRdb keeps in-frame clones, though not all of them. Found here are around 10,000 clones, 80% of them singletons; the top ten hold 5.6%. The data were obtained in a study of preoperative IRX-2 immunotherapy in early breast cancer. This CDR3 has 15 amino acids. The V call is TRBV8-2, the J call TRBJ1-5; the listed D gene, TRBD1, was not tested against the DNA. TRBV8-2 is an annotated pseudogene. The sequences come from lymph node tissue, collected before IRX-2 immunotherapy. The origin of this receptor is a human donor with breast cancer. The CDR3 bases are TGTGCCAGCAGCTCCGGGACAGGCAGCAATCAGCCCCAGCATTTT. This encodes CASSSGTGSNQPQHF.